The 20 T cell receptor beta chains given below trace back to one sample, sequenced in a study of cytomegalovirus exposure and HLA in healthy donors. The PCR contained 60 Vbeta and 13 Jbeta primers. Produced via immunoSEQ multiplex PCR; TCRdb's table is partial and in-frame only. The table has some 170,000 clones, about 80% seen once. The source material was PBMCs. These receptor sequences come from a man aged 18 to 35 in good health and CMV-seropositive.

The chain is built from TRBV10-3 and TRBJ2-3; 8 bases align to TRBD1. The CDR3 is made up of 14 amino acids. The trim removed 4 bases at V and 6 bases at J, leaving 6 bases unmatched. The germline V gene has CDR1 ENHRY and CDR2 SYGVKD. For the CDR3, the DNA is TGTGCCATCAGTGGACAGGGGAGGTTCGATACGCAGTATTTT. It encodes CAISGQGRFDTQYF.

V is TRBV9 and J is TRBJ2-3, with 9 bases identical to TRBD1. The CDR3 sequence is 17 residues long. Germline values: CDR1 SGDLS, CDR2 YYNGEE. V trimming: 0 bases; J trimming: 4 bases; junction bases outside the gene matches: 9. CDR3 protein: CASSVAGGQGWPDTQYF. For the CDR3, the DNA is TGTGCCAGCAGCGTAGCTGGGGGACAGGGTTGGCCAGATACGCAGTATTTT.

This rearrangement joins TRBV10-3 to TRBJ2-7, with TRBD1 identical over 7 bases. This CDR3 contains 13 residues. V shed 6 bases and J 1 base; nucleotides not matched to a gene: 3. Germline assignment: CDR1 ENHRY and CDR2 SYGVKD. This CDR3 is CAIRLDRSYEQYF. Here the CDR3 DNA reads TGTGCCATCAGATTGGACAGGTCCTACGAGCAGTACTTC.

This clone was seen only a few times. The chain has TRBV10-3 and TRBJ1-2; TRBD1 agrees at 9 bases. The germline CDR1 and CDR2 sequences are ENHRY and SYGVKD. With 6 bases clipped from V and 4 bases from J, the junction kept 3 bases outside the gene matches. The CDR3 extends over 13 amino acids. The CDR3 bases are TGTGCCATCAGGTGGGACAGGGCCTATGGCTACACCTTC. It specifies CAIRWDRAYGYTF.

The chain carries TRBV5-1 and TRBJ2-3; 10 nucleotides line up with TRBD2. This CDR3 has 16 amino acids. V was clipped by 2 bases and J by 1 base; unmatched bases: 4. CDR1 is SGHRS and CDR2 is YFSETQ in the germline V gene. The CDR3 loop is CASSFSGLAGTDTQYF. The CDR3 DNA reads as TGCGCCAGCAGCTTTAGCGGACTAGCGGGCACAGATACGCAGTATTTT.

This chain joins TRBV30 and TRBJ1-4, with D perhaps matching TRBD1 (5 bases). The CDR3 is made up of 14 amino acids. Germline loops: CDR1 GTSNPN, CDR2 SVGIG (reference sequence). Trimming cost V 1 base and J 8 bases, with 14 bases left between them. CDR3 nucleotides: TGTGCCTGGAGTGCTCGGGGGGTCGGCGAAAAACTGTTTTTT. This sequence encodes CAWSARGVGEKLFF. The full variable domain, completed using reference TRBV30 and TRBJ1-4, is SQTIHQWPATLVQPVGSPLSLECTVEGTSNPNLYWYRQAAGRGLQLLFYSVGIGQISSEVPQNLSASRPQDRQFILSSKKLLLSDSGFYLCAWSARGVGEKLFFGSGTQLSVL.

The chain couples TRBV9 to TRBJ1-2; 11 nucleotides agree with TRBD1. From germline, CDR1 is SGDLS and CDR2 YYNGEE. After removal of 0 bases from V and 6 bases from J, the junction contained 4 bases not matched to a gene. The CDR3 is 15 residues long. This CDR3 is CASSVGGQGAHGYTF. DNA for the CDR3: TGTGCCAGCAGCGTAGGAGGACAGGGGGCCCATGGCTACACCTTC. Looking up the rest from reference TRBV9 and TRBJ1-2 gives the full variable domain: DSGVTQTPKHLITATGQRVTLRCSPRSGDLSVYWYQQSLDQGLQFLIQYYNGEERAKGNILERFSAQQFPDLHSELNLSSLELGDSALYFCASSVGGQGAHGYTFGSGTRLTVV.

The chain recombines TRBV5-1 with TRBJ2-3; no reliable D call. Germline V gene sequence: CDR1 SGHRS, CDR2 YFSETQ. The CDR3 loop spans 15 amino acids. V was clipped by 0 bases and J by 2 bases, with 10 bases between them. CDR3 bases: TGCGCCAGCAGCTTGGCCCAGACATCCACAGATACGCAGTATTTT. Protein product: CASSLAQTSTDTQYF. The full variable domain, with the rest looked up from reference TRBV5-1 and TRBJ2-3, is KAGVTQTPRYLIKTRGQQVTLSCSPISGHRSVSWYQQTPGQGLQFLFEYFSETQRNKGNFPGRFSGRQFSNSRSEMNVSTLELGDSALYLCASSLAQTSTDTQYFGPGTRLTVL.

This rearrangement joins TRBV19 to TRBJ2-7; D is perhaps TRBD2 (6 bases). Trimming took 3 bases from V and 2 from J, leaving 14 bases between them. Looked up from germline, CDR1 is LNHDA and CDR2 is SQIVND (reference sequence). The length of the CDR3 is 15 residues. This CDR3 reads CASSIGLGGTYEQYF. CDR3 in DNA: TGTGCCAGTAGTATCGGGCTGGGGGGTACCTACGAGCAGTACTTC.

The rearrangement joins TRBV9 to TRBJ2-6; 10 bases align to TRBD1. The J segment lost 1 base and the V segment lost 2 bases, leaving 6 bases of the junction unmatched. The CDR3 has 18 amino acids. Germline V gene data show CDR1 as SGDLS and CDR2 as YYNGEE. CDR3 amino acids: CASSVLTGGGSGANVLTF. In nucleotides, the CDR3 is TGTGCCAGCAGCGTCTTGACAGGGGGCGGTTCTGGGGCCAACGTCCTGACTTTC.

This clone was found a few times. The chain is built from TRBV4-1 and TRBJ2-1, with D tentatively TRBD2 (5 bases). Deletions cut 4 bases from V and 0 bases from J, with 22 bases between. Germline CDR1 MGHRA, CDR2 YSYEKL. The CDR3 has 19 residues. The CDR3 is CASSPREGTSSSSYNEQFF. The CDR3 bases are TGCGCCAGCAGCCCCCGAGAGGGTACGTCGAGTAGCTCCTACAATGAGCAGTTCTTC.

The V gene is TRBV18, the J gene TRBJ2-1, with 11 bases aligning to TRBD2. There are 17 residues in the CDR3. The V gene end was trimmed by 3 bases and the J gene end by 0 bases; junction bases not matched to a gene: 4. Germline CDR1 is KGHSH and CDR2 is LQKENI. The DNA of the CDR3 is TGTGCCAGCTCACCTGGGCTAGCGGGGGGCTCCTACAATGAGCAGTTCTTC. Translating it yields CASSPGLAGGSYNEQFF.

CDR3 protein: CASSDRVRQETQYF. CDR3 bases: TGTGCCAGCTCAGACAGGGTTAGACAAGAGACCCAGTACTTC. The chain combines TRBV18 with TRBJ2-5, with 7 positions matching TRBD1. V shed 5 bases and J 2 bases; nucleotides not matched to a gene: 5. CDR1 and CDR2 from the germline V gene are KGHSH and LQKENI. CDR3 length equals 14 residues.

This clone was seen only a few times. J is TRBJ1-3 and V is TRBV18; D gene ambiguous. The V gene lost 2 bases and the J gene lost 0 bases, with 8 bases spanning the gap. Germline CDR1 KGHSH, CDR2 LQKENI. The CDR3 runs to 15 residues. In nucleotides, the CDR3 is TGTGCCAGCTCACCAACACAGAGCTCTGGAAACACCATATATTTT. Amino acid sequence: CASSPTQSSGNTIYF.

Notes on this clone: Other DNA sequences from this sample encode an identical CDR3 as well. This chain's CDR3 is CASSLSYSGNTIYF. For the CDR3, the DNA is TGTGCCAGCAGCTTATCTTACTCTGGAAACACCATATATTTT. V usage is TRBV7-3 and J usage is TRBJ1-3; D gene ambiguous. The germline gives CDR1 SGHTA, CDR2 FQGTGA. Between the trimmed V and J ends, which lost 2 bases and 0 bases, there was a span of 5 bases. The CDR3 consists of 14 residues.

Notes on this clone: One junction end disagrees with the germline gene, perhaps due to a read error. This chain connects TRBV10-3 to TRBJ2-6, with D tentatively TRBD1 (5 bases). Germline CDR1 ENHRY, CDR2 SYGVKD. This CDR3 is built from 16 residues. The CDR3 coding sequence is TGTGCCATCAGTGAGTCTCGGGTAGCTGGGGCCAACGGCCTGACTTTC. It specifies CAISESRVAGANGLTF.

The count of this clone is one. The chain uses TRBV7-2 and TRBJ1-2; 8 bases fit TRBD1. The CDR3 totals 15 residues. V shed 5 bases and J 3 bases; nucleotides not matched to a gene: 8. Germline CDR1 and CDR2: SGHTA and FQGNSA. As DNA, the CDR3 is TGTGCCAGCAGCAACGACAGGGGAGGCGACTATGGCTACACCTTC. Its protein product is CASSNDRGGDYGYTF.

The V call is TRBV19, the J call TRBJ2-3, with 10 bases identical to TRBD2. In germline, CDR1 is LNHDA, CDR2 SQIVND (reference sequence). The CDR3 has 16 residues. The J segment lost 3 bases and the V segment lost 6 bases, leaving 9 bases of the junction unmatched. For the CDR3, the DNA is TGTGCCAGTAGCCATACTATAGCGGGAGGAACAGATACGCAGTATTTT. Translating it yields CASSHTIAGGTDTQYF.

The V call is TRBV7-2, the J call TRBJ2-2, with a weak D call TRBD2 (5 bases). V dropped 5 bases and J dropped 7 bases, with 14 bases sitting between them. The V gene's germline CDR1 is SGHTA and CDR2 FQGNSA. This CDR3 spans 14 amino acids. CDR3 region: CASSLMDGGGELFF. The DNA for the CDR3 is TGTGCCAGCAGCCTGATGGACGGAGGCGGGGAGCTGTTTTTT.

This clone was recorded once. The chain uses TRBV4-1 and TRBJ2-7, with TRBD2 matching over 8 bases. J was trimmed by 4 bases and V by 1 base; bases with no gene match: 9. Germline assignment: CDR1 MGHRA and CDR2 YSYEKL. The CDR3 is 16 amino acids. This chain's CDR3 is CASSQVPGGPGYEQYF. The CDR3 DNA is TGCGCCAGCAGCCAAGTTCCGGGAGGGCCAGGGTACGAGCAGTACTTC.